This T cell receptor (beta chain) was identified in a study of shared clonotypes between healthy human individuals. General observations from the study: Non-shared clonotypes had lower generation probabilities than clonotypes shared by all four sorted-subset donors. Large depth notwithstanding, sorted-subset sequencing proved incomplete by rarefaction. Clonotype sharing among donors was expected to depend on sequencing depth. Relative to memory subsets, naive subsets generally showed larger estimated richness.

Points on this clone: Its cognate antigen is unknown. One junction end disagrees with the germline gene, perhaps due to a read error.

CDR3 length: 15 amino acids. Germline CDR1 and CDR2: LNHDA and SQIVND (reference sequence). The repertoire was sequenced with immunoSEQ multiplex PCR; TCRdb's copy has only in-frame clones and lacks some. The table lists 2 million to 3 million clones, around 90% of them singletons. Source material: naive CD4+ T cells sorted from blood. Subset denoted: CD45RA+ positively selected. The chain links TRBV19 to TRBJ2-6; unclear D gene. The source of this sequence is a man aged 18-30 years in good health. The CDR3 DNA follows: TGTGCCAGTAGTATCACTGGGGTTGGGTCCAACGTCCTGACTTTC. Its translation is CASSITGVGSNVLTF.